This T cell receptor (beta chain) originates from a study of blood T cells in healthy people across ages. A second about 6 to 12 cycle PCR used barcoded and J-beta primers. Sequencing recovered at least 3 million CDR3-containing paired-end reads from each sample. Via MiXCR, TCRdb re-called the 5' RACE reads, giving one row per CDR3 protein. The sample records some 860,000 distinct CDR3 sequences, around 50% being singletons. Individuals who donated were healthy Caucasians from Russia aged roughly 6 to 100. Per sample, at least 6 micrograms of total RNA were extracted. Note on this clonotype: One end of the junction fails to match germline, which may point to a read error.

The CDR3 has 15 amino acids. Germline V gene sequence: CDR1 SGHTA, CDR2 FQGTGA. This sequence joins TRBV7-3 and TRBJ1-5; perhaps TRBD1 as D (6 bases). The receptor was isolated from a man aged 35 to 55 in good health. Sequencing was performed on blood. The CDR3 DNA is TGTGCCAGCAGCTTGCAGGGGTCCCGAGATAAGCCCCGGCATTTT. Translation gives CASSLQGSRDKPRHF.